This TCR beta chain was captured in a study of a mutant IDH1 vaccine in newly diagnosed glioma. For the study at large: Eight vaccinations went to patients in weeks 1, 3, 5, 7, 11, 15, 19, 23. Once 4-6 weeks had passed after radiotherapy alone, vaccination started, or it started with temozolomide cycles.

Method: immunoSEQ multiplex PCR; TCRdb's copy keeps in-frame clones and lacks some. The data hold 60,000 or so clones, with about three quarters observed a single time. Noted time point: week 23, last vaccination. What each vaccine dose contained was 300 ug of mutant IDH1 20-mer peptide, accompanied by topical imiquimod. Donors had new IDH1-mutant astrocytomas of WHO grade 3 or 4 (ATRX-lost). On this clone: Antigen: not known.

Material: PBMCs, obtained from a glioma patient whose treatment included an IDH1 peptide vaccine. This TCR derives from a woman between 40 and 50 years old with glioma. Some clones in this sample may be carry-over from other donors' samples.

CDR3 DNA: TGTGCCAGCAGCTTTGGGACTAGCGGGCACTACGAGCAGTACTTC. Amino acids: CASSFGTSGHYEQYF. The chain has TRBV11-2 and TRBJ2-7; TRBD2 matches 12 bases. This CDR3 spans 15 amino acids. V shed 3 bases, J shed 3 bases, and the junction held 3 bases outside the gene matches. Germline lookup yields CDR1 SGHAT and CDR2 FQNNGV.